The 26 T cell receptor beta chains listed next were all sequenced from one sample in a study of blood T cell repertoires in COVID-19. Clones were sequenced by immunoSEQ multiplex PCR, and TCRdb holds only the in-frame ones, with some missing. The top ten hold under 5% of the sample, which has approximately 110,000 clones, 86% seen once. The sample comprised peripheral blood. Receptors were obtained from a man aged 35 to 55 with acute or convalescent COVID-19.

This clone was detected only once. V usage is TRBV14 and J usage is TRBJ2-1; 13 nucleotides line up with TRBD2. This CDR3 contains 14 residues. Germline CDR1 is SGHDN and CDR2 is FVKESK. With V trimmed by 7 bases and J by 16 bases, 13 bases remained unmatched. CDR3 in DNA: TGTGCCAGCACACTAGCGGGGGGGCCGGTCCGGGTTTTCTTC. Translated, it gives CASTLAGGPVRVFF.

DNA for the CDR3: TGTGCCAGCAGCTTAGGCGGGGAGGGGTCGGTAGAGACCCAGTACTTC. Encoded protein: CASSLGGEGSVETQYF. The chain is built from TRBV7-7 and TRBJ2-5, with 7 bases matching TRBD2. CDR1 and CDR2 from the germline V gene are SSHAT and FNYEAQ (reference sequence). The V and J ends lost 1 base and 4 bases, in that order; junction bases with no gene match: 9. This CDR3 spans 16 amino acids.

The rearrangement links TRBV10-3 to TRBJ2-7, with D possibly TRBD1 on 5 matching bases. V was shortened by 5 bases and J by 5 bases, with 10 bases between the two germline ends. Looked up from germline, CDR1 is ENHRY and CDR2 is SYGVKD. This CDR3 contains 12 residues. CDR3 nucleotide sequence: TGTGCCATCAGTTTCCAGGGTAACGAGCAGTACTTC. Amino acids: CAISFQGNEQYF.

The CDR3 is CASRSSGNYGYTF. DNA of the CDR3: TGTGCCAGCAGGTCGTCGGGGAACTATGGCTACACCTTC. The V call is TRBV6-6, the J call TRBJ1-2; D gene uncertain. In germline, CDR1 is MNHNY, CDR2 SVGAGI (reference sequence). This CDR3 comprises 13 residues. Trimming took 6 bases from V and 2 from J, leaving 10 bases between them.

The chain carries TRBV10-3 and TRBJ1-4; the D gene is possibly TRBD1 (6 bases). V was pared by 4 bases and J by 8 bases, with 11 bases between. CDR3 length equals 13 residues. The germline V gene has CDR1 ENHRY and CDR2 SYGVKD. The CDR3: CAISGNTGEKLFF. The CDR3 nucleotides are TGTGCCATCAGTGGGAACACAGGGGAAAAACTGTTTTTT.

The rearrangement joins TRBV29-1 to TRBJ2-3; D is ambiguous. The ends were cut back, 6 bases at V and 0 bases at J, with 10 bases in the middle. From germline, CDR1 is SQVTM and CDR2 ANQGSEA. The CDR3 has 13 residues. The CDR3 here is CSVAFTSTDTQYF. The CDR3 bases are TGCAGCGTCGCCTTTACTAGCACAGATACGCAGTATTTT.

V is TRBV7-8 and J is TRBJ2-5, with a weak D call TRBD1 (5 bases). V was shortened by 1 base and J by 5 bases, with 11 bases between the two germline ends. The V gene's germline CDR1 is SGHVS and CDR2 FQNEAQ. The CDR3 extends over 14 amino acids. The chain's CDR3 is CASSLVQAKETQYF. The DNA for the CDR3 is TGTGCCAGCAGCTTAGTACAGGCTAAGGAGACCCAGTACTTC.

The chain carries TRBV28 and TRBJ2-4; TRBD2 matches at 8 bases. Trimming at V came to 3 bases and at J to 0 bases, leaving 16 bases not matched to a gene. The germline V gene has CDR1 MDHEN and CDR2 SYDVKM. The CDR3 extends over 20 amino acids. CDR3 coding DNA: TGTGCCAGCAGTTTTAGTCTAGGACTAGGCGGGAGGCTAGCCAAAAACATTCAGTACTTC. Encoded protein: CASSFSLGLGGRLAKNIQYF.

V gene TRBV27 combines with J gene TRBJ2-7; 8 nucleotides align to TRBD1. The germline CDR1 and CDR2 sequences are MNHEY and SMNVEV (reference sequence). The CDR3 is made up of 14 amino acids. Germline trimming cut 5 bases from V and 0 bases from J; bases unmatched to any gene: 3. This chain's CDR3 is CASSDRGSSYEQYF. The DNA for the CDR3 is TGTGCCAGCAGTGACAGGGGTTCCTCCTACGAGCAGTACTTC.

The rearrangement uses TRBV7-8 and TRBJ1-2; D not resolved. Looked up from germline, CDR1 is SGHVS and CDR2 is FQNEAQ. The CDR3 contains 13 residues. Trimming left V 2 bases short and J 0 bases short, with 4 bases between. The chain's CDR3 is CASSLQSNYGYTF. The CDR3 DNA reads as TGTGCCAGCAGCTTACAGTCTAACTATGGCTACACCTTC.

This clone is a singleton in its sample. The rearrangement uses TRBV5-1 and TRBJ2-7, with D maybe TRBD1 (6 bases). Trimming took off 3 bases at V and 1 base at J, with 11 bases between the two ends. In germline, CDR1 is SGHRS, CDR2 YFSETQ. The CDR3 extends over 14 amino acids. CDR3 sequence reads: CASSYWGPSYEQYF. The CDR3 DNA sequence: TGCGCCAGCAGCTACTGGGGGCCGTCCTACGAGCAGTACTTC.

This sequence joins TRBV30 and TRBJ1-5; D is undetermined. The CDR3 runs to 13 residues. Trimming pared 0 bases from V and 0 bases from J, leaving 3 bases between. From germline, CDR1 is GTSNPN and CDR2 SVGIG (reference sequence). Here the CDR3 DNA reads TGTGCCTGGAGTGTACATAGCAATCAGCCCCAGCATTTT. Translating gives CAWSVHSNQPQHF.

CDR3 nucleotides: TGTGCTAGTGGTTTGGTCATCGGGAACCACCGTTATAGCAATCAGCCCCAGCATTTT. This gives the protein CASGLVIGNHRYSNQPQHF. The rearrangement joins TRBV12-5 to TRBJ1-5; D not resolved. Trimming took 0 bases from V and 0 from J, leaving 18 bases between them. This CDR3 region has 19 residues. CDR1 and CDR2 (germline): LGHNT, FRNRAP.

V and J are TRBV28 and TRBJ1-5; D unresolved. This CDR3 spans 14 amino acids. CDR1 is MDHEN and CDR2 is SYDVKM in the germline V gene. Trimming left V 5 bases short and J 6 bases short, with 14 bases between. CDR3 residues: CASSNHRVSQPQHF. The CDR3 nucleotides are TGTGCCAGCAGTAACCACCGCGTAAGTCAGCCCCAGCATTTT.

The V call is TRBV18, the J call TRBJ1-1, with TRBD1 matching 9 bases. V was clipped by 3 bases and J by 11 bases; unmatched bases: 7. CDR3 length equals 13 residues. Germline CDR1 and CDR2: KGHSH and LQKENI. CDR3 protein: CASSPNTGGLAFF. CDR3 sequence (DNA): TGTGCCAGCTCACCTAATACAGGGGGCCTTGCTTTCTTT.

V usage is TRBV19 and J usage is TRBJ1-1, with TRBD1 matching over 8 bases. Looked up from germline, CDR1 is LNHDA and CDR2 is SQIVND (reference sequence). J was trimmed by 2 bases and V by 5 bases; bases with no gene match: 7. The CDR3 length is 15 residues. The CDR3 region has the DNA TGTGCCAGTAGTCTTCGGACAGGGAGAAACACTGAAGCTTTCTTT. Protein sequence: CASSLRTGRNTEAFF. Combining the CDR3 with reference TRBV19 and TRBJ1-1 gives the whole variable domain DGGITQSPKYLFRKEGQNVTLSCEQNLNHDAMYWYRQDPGQGLRLIYYSQIVNDFQKGDIAEGYSVSREKKESFPLTVTSAQKNPTAFYLCASSLRTGRNTEAFFGQGTRLTVV.

The J gene is TRBJ1-2, the V gene TRBV2; TRBD1 matches at 7 bases. The V and J ends lost 7 bases and 5 bases, in that order; junction bases with no gene match: 7. The CDR3 runs 13 residues. Germline-derived CDR1 and CDR2 are SNHLY and FYNNEI. Here the CDR3 reads CASIVTGRYGYTF. The DNA of the CDR3 is TGTGCCAGCATCGTGACAGGGCGGTATGGCTACACCTTC.

The chain joins TRBV18 to TRBJ2-2; 7 bases align to TRBD1. CDR3 length equals 16 residues. Germline CDR1 is KGHSH and CDR2 is LQKENI. V lost 5 bases, J lost 3 bases, and 9 bases stayed unmatched. CDR3 amino acids: CASSLLLGTDTGELFF. The CDR3 coding sequence is TGTGCCAGCTCATTACTGTTGGGGACAGACACCGGGGAGCTGTTTTTT.

The sample holds one count of this clone. DNA of the CDR3: TGTGCCAGCAGCTTGGCCTCAGGTCCCGAGCAGTACTTC. Amino acids: CASSLASGPEQYF. The rearrangement joins TRBV5-5 to TRBJ2-7; D gene uncertain. The CDR3 is 13 amino acids. Looked up from germline, CDR1 is SGHKS and CDR2 is YYEKEE (reference sequence). The ends were cut back, 0 bases at V and 6 bases at J, with 10 bases in the middle.

The chain uses TRBV20-1 and TRBJ1-5, with D perhaps matching TRBD1 (5 bases). This CDR3 is 13 amino acids long. Trimming left V 3 bases short and J 3 bases short, with 9 bases between. Germline values: CDR1 DFQATT, CDR2 SNEGSKA (reference sequence). CDR3 in DNA: TGCAGTGCTAGTACAGGTGCCAATCAGCCCCAGCATTTT. Its protein is CSASTGANQPQHF.

The rearrangement joins TRBV5-1 to TRBJ2-7, with a tentative D call TRBD1 (5 bases). This CDR3 has 13 amino acids. Trimming left V 7 bases short and J 3 bases short, with 14 bases between. CDR1 SGHRS and CDR2 YFSETQ come from the germline V gene. The CDR3 DNA is TGCGCCAGCCGTTTCAGGGAAGACTACGAGCAGTACTTC. Amino acid sequence: CASRFREDYEQYF.

The V and J genes are TRBV24-1 and TRBJ2-5; D is perhaps TRBD2 (5 bases). Germline V gene data show CDR1 as KGHDR and CDR2 as SFDVKD. This CDR3 has 14 residues. Between the trimmed V and J ends, which lost 5 bases and 4 bases, there was a span of 13 bases. DNA of the CDR3: TGTGCCACCAGTGGGGTAGCCGGGATAGAGACCCAGTACTTC. It translates to CATSGVAGIETQYF.

This sequence joins TRBV6-6 and TRBJ2-3; D possibly corresponds to TRBD2 (6 bases). The CDR3 covers 16 residues. Germline V gene lookup returns CDR1 MNHNY and CDR2 SVGAGI (reference sequence). The V end lost 0 bases, the J end lost 1 base, and 11 bases lay between the germline ends. CDR3 DNA sequence: TGTGCCAGCAGTTACTCGGGGGGTGGGGGCACAGATACGCAGTATTTT. It yields the protein CASSYSGGGGTDTQYF.

V and J are TRBV11-3 and TRBJ2-1, with TRBD2 matching over 15 bases. The germline gives CDR1 SGHNT, CDR2 YENEEA. The CDR3 covers 15 residues. With V trimmed by 6 bases and J by 5 bases, 2 bases remained unmatched. The CDR3 bases are TGTGCCAGCAGTTGGACTAGCGGGAGGGACAATGAGCAGTTCTTC. Amino acid sequence: CASSWTSGRDNEQFF.

The chain recombines TRBV6-4 with TRBJ2-3; 12 nucleotides match TRBD2. Germline V gene data show CDR1 as MRHNA and CDR2 as SNTAGT. V was pared by 3 bases and J by 6 bases, with 1 base of the junction left unmatched. The CDR3 spans 14 residues. The CDR3 spells CASSEGLAGDTQYF. CDR3 coding DNA: TGTGCCAGCAGTGAGGGACTAGCGGGCGATACGCAGTATTTT.

The count of this clone is one. The CDR3: CASSLGVWGRADTEAFF. DNA for the CDR3: TGCGCCAGCAGCTTGGGGGTCTGGGGCAGGGCGGACACTGAAGCTTTCTTT. The V gene is TRBV5-1, the J gene TRBJ1-1, with TRBD1 as a possible D gene (5 bases). The V end lost 0 bases, the J end lost 3 bases, and 18 bases lay between the germline ends. Per the germline V gene, CDR1 is SGHRS and CDR2 is YFSETQ. The CDR3 loop spans 17 amino acids.